This T cell receptor beta chain was retrieved from a study of blood T cell repertoires in COVID-19. Germline loops: CDR1 MNHEY, CDR2 SVGAGI. V lost 4 bases to trimming and J lost 7 bases; unmatched junction nucleotides: 9. The CDR3 is made up of 14 amino acids. Sequencing used immunoSEQ multiplex PCR; TCRdb keeps in-frame clones, though not all of them. The table has about 180,000 clones, 84% seen once. Sequencing was carried out using peripheral blood. The chain links TRBV6-5 to TRBJ1-2; TRBD1 aligns across 7 bases. This clonotype was obtained from a young man with active or convalescent COVID-19. The CDR3 DNA is TGTGCCAGCAGTTCCCTGACAGGGAGAGGTGGCTACACCTTC. This encodes CASSSLTGRGGYTF.